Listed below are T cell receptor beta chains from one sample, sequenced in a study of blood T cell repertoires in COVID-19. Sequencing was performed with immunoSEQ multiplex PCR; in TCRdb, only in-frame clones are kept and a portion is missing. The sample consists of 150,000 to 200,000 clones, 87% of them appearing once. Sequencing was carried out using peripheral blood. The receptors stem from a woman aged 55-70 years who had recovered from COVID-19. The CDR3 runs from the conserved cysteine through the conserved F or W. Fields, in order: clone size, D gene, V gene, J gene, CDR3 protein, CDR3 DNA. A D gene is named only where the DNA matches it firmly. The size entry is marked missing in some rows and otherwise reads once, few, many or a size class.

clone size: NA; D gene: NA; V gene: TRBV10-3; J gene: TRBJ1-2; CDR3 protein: CAISESGTSLTYGYTF; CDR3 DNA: TGTGCCATCAGTGAGTCGGGGACATCTCTGACCTATGGCTACACCTTC
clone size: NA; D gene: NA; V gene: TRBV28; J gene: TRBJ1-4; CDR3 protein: CASSSPSVGAINEKLFF; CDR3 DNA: TGTGCCAGCAGTTCTCCCTCCGTGGGGGCTATTAATGAAAAACTGTTTTTT
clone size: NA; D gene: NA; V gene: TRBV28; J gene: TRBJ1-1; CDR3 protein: CASSFPRDTEAFF; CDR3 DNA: TGTGCCAGCAGTTTCCCCAGGGACACTGAAGCTTTCTTT
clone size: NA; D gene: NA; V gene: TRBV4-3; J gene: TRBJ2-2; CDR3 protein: CASSQEMQKWTGELFF; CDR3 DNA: TGCGCCAGCAGCCAAGAAATGCAGAAATGGACCGGGGAGCTGTTTTTT
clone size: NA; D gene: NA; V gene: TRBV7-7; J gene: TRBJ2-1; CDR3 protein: CASSLGSGSYNEQFF; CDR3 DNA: TGTGCCAGCAGCTTAGGATCCGGCTCCTACAATGAGCAGTTCTTC
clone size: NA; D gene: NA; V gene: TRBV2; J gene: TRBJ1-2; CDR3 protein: CASSQSNYGYTF; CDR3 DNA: TGTGCCAGCAGTCAGTCTAACTATGGCTACACCTTC
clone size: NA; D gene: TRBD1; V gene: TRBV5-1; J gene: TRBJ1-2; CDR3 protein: CASSWGDRPNYGYTF; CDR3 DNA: TGCGCCAGCAGCTGGGGGGACAGGCCGAACTATGGCTACACCTTC
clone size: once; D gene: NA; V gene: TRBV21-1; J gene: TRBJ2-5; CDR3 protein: CASSTRTGQETQYF; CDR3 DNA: TGTGCCAGCAGCACAAGGACAGGACAAGAGACCCAGTACTTC
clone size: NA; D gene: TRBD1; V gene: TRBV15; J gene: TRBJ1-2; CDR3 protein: CATSPGQHYGYTF; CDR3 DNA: TGTGCCACCAGCCCGGGACAGCACTATGGCTACACCTTC
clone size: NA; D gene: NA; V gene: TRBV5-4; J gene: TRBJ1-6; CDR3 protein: CASSYIQGSPTNNSPLHF; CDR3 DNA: TGTGCCAGCAGCTACATCCAGGGGTCCCCTACGAATAATTCACCCCTCCACTTT
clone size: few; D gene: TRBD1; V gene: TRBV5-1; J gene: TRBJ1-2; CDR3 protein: CASSIGQGNYGYTF; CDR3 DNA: TGCGCCAGCAGCATCGGACAGGGTAACTATGGCTACACCTTC
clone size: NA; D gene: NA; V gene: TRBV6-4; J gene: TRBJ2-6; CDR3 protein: CASSARGGAGANVLTF; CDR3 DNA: TGTGCCAGCAGTGCCCGCGGGGGCGCCGGGGCCAACGTCCTGACTTTC
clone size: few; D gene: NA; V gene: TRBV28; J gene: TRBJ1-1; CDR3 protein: CASTPAAGGGDTEAFF; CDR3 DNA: TGTGCCAGCACCCCCGCTGCCGGCGGCGGGGACACTGAAGCTTTCTTT
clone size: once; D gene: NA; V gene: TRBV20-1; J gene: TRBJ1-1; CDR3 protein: CSAPGETEAFF; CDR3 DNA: TGCAGTGCTCCCGGTGAGACTGAAGCTTTCTTT
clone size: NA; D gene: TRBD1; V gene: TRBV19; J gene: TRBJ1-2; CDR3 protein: CASRDRDWYGYTF; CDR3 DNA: TGTGCCAGTAGGGACAGGGACTGGTATGGCTACACCTTC
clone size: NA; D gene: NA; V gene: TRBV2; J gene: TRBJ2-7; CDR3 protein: CASDGQKYEQYF; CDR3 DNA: TGTGCCAGCGATGGACAGAAATACGAGCAGTACTTC
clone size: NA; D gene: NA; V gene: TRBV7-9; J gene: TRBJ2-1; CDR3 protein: CASSLAMTPGWNEQFF; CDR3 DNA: TGTGCCAGCAGCCTAGCGATGACCCCAGGGTGGAATGAGCAGTTCTTC
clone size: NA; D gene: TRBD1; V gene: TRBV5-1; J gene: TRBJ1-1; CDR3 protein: CASRRTGGTNTEAFF; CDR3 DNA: TGCGCCAGCCGCAGGACAGGGGGGACGAACACTGAAGCTTTCTTT
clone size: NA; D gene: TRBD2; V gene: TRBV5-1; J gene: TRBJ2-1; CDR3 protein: CASSSTIAGGLNEQFF; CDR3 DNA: TGCGCCAGCAGCTCGACAATAGCGGGGGGGCTGAATGAGCAGTTCTTC
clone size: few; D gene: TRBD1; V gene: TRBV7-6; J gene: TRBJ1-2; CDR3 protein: CASSLDSGGNGYTF; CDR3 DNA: TGTGCCAGCAGCTTAGATTCAGGGGGAAATGGCTACACCTTC
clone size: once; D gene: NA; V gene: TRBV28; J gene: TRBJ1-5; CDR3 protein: CASSLGGADQPQHF; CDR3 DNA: TGTGCCAGCAGCCTGGGGGGGGCCGATCAGCCCCAGCATTTT
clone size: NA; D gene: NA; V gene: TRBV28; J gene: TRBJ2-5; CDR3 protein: CASSLDTAKTQYF; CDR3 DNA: TGTGCCAGCAGCCTGGACACCGCGAAGACCCAGTACTTC
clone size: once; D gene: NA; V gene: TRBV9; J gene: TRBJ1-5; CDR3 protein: CASSATSQRSNQPQHF; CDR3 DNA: TGTGCCAGCAGCGCGACTTCGCAGAGGAGCAATCAGCCCCAGCATTTT
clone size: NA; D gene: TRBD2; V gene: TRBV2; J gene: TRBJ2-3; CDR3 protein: CASSPGLASDTQYF; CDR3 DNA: TGTGCCAGCTCGCCGGGACTAGCTTCAGATACGCAGTATTTT
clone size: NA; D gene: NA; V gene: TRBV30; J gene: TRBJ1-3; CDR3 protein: CAWNEGYSGNTIYF; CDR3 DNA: TGTGCCTGGAATGAGGGTTACTCTGGAAACACCATATATTTT
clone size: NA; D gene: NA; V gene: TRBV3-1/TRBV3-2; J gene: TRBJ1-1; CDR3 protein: CASSSFRGENTEAFF; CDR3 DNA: TGTGCCAGCAGCTCCTTCCGAGGCGAGAACACTGAAGCTTTCTTT
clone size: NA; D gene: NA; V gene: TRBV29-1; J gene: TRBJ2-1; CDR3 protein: CSVEDRRGGSYNEQFF; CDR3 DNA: TGCAGCGTTGAAGATCGGCGGGGAGGCTCCTACAATGAGCAGTTCTTC
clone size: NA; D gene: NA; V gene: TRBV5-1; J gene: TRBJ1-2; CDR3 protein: CASSFDNRRPGYGYTF; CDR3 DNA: TGCGCCAGCAGCTTTGATAACAGGCGGCCTGGCTATGGCTACACCTTC
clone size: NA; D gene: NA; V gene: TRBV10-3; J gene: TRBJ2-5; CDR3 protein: CAISVGRNPWSQETQYF; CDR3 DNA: TGTGCCATCAGTGTTGGAAGGAACCCCTGGAGTCAAGAGACCCAGTACTTC
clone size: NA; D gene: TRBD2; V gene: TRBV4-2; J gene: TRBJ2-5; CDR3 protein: CASSQDRASGGETQYF; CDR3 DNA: TGTGCCAGCAGCCAAGATCGGGCTAGCGGGGGGGAGACCCAGTACTTC
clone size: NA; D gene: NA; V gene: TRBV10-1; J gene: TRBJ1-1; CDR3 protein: CASSGQANTEAFF; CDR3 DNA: TGCGCCAGCAGTGGACAGGCGAACACTGAAGCTTTCTTT
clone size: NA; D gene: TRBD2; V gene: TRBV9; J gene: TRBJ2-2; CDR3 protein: CASSIGLGATGELFF; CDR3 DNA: TGTGCCAGCAGCATCGGACTAGGGGCCACCGGGGAGCTGTTTTTT
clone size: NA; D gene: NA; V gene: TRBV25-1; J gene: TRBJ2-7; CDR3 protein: CASSYREGAYEQYF; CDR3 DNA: TGTGCCAGCAGTTACAGGGAGGGGGCCTACGAGCAGTACTTC
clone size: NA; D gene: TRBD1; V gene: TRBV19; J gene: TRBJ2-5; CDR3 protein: CASSMNGQGFETQYF; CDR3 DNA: TGTGCCAGTAGTATGAACGGACAGGGTTTTGAGACCCAGTACTTC
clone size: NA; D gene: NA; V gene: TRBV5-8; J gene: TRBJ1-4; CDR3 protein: CASSLALVGQGEKLFF; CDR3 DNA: TGTGCCAGCAGCTTGGCCTTGGTGGGGCAAGGTGAAAAACTGTTTTTT
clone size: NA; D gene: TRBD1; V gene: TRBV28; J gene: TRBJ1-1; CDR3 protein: CASSDVRGQGKAEAFF; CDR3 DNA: TGTGCCAGCAGTGACGTGAGGGGACAGGGTAAGGCTGAAGCTTTCTTT
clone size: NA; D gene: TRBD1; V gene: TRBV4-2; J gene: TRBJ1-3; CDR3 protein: CASSPRGTGAFSGNTIYF; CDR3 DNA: TGTGCCAGCAGCCCACGGGGGACAGGGGCTTTCTCTGGAAACACCATATATTTT
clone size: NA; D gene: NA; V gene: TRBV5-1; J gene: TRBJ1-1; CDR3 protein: CASSAGLDTEAFF; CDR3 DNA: TGCGCCAGCAGCGCAGGGTTGGACACTGAAGCTTTCTTT
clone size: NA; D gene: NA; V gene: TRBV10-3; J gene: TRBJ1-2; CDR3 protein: CASAGGAGYGYTF; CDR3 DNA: TGTGCCAGCGCCGGTGGGGCCGGGTATGGCTACACCTTC
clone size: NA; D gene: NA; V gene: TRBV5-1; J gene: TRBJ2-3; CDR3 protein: CASGEGQQGAGTDTQYF; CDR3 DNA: TGCGCCAGCGGGGAGGGGCAGCAGGGGGCTGGCACAGATACGCAGTATTTT
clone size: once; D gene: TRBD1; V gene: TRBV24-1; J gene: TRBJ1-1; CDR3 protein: CATRGQGAYTEAFF; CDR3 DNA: TGTGCCACCAGGGGACAGGGGGCCTACACTGAAGCTTTCTTT
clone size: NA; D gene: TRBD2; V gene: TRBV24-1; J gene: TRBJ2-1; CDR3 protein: CATSDFGGAENNEQFF; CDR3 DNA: TGTGCCACCAGTGATTTCGGGGGGGCCGAGAACAATGAGCAGTTCTTC
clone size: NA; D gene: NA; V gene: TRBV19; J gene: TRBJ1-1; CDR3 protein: CASSINPNTEAFF; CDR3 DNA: TGTGCCAGTAGTATTAATCCGAACACTGAAGCTTTCTTT
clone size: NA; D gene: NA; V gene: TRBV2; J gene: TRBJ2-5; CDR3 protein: CASRSGVQETQYF; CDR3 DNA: TGTGCCAGCAGGTCCGGAGTCCAAGAGACCCAGTACTTC
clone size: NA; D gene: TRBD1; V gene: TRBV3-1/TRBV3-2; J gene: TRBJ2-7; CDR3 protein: CASSQGASGTGYEQYF; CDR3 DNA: TGTGCCAGCAGCCAAGGTGCCTCCGGGACAGGCTACGAGCAGTACTTC
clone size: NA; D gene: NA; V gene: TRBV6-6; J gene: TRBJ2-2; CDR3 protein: CASSPRYTGSGELFF; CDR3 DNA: TGTGCCAGCAGCCCCCGCTATACGGGGTCCGGGGAGCTGTTTTTT
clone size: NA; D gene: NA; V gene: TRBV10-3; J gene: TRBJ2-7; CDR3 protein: CAISESSSGVYEQYF; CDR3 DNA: TGTGCCATCAGTGAGTCTTCATCCGGGGTCTACGAGCAGTACTTC
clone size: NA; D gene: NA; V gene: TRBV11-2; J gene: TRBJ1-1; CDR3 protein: CASSSSRMGRVATEAFF; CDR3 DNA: TGTGCCAGCAGCTCTTCCAGGATGGGCAGGGTAGCCACTGAAGCTTTCTTT
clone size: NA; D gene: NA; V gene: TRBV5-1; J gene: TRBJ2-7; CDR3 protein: CASSLAFQRLSYEQYF; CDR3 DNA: TGCGCCAGCAGCTTGGCCTTTCAGAGGCTCTCCTACGAGCAGTACTTC
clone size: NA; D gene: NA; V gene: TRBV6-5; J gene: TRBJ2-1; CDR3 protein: CASSYSLGGPYNEQFF; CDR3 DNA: TGTGCCAGCAGTTACTCTCTGGGGGGGCCCTACAATGAGCAGTTCTTC
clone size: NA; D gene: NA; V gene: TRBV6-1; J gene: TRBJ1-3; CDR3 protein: CASSANLFSSGNTIYF; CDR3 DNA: TGTGCCAGCAGTGCTAACTTATTCTCCTCTGGAAACACCATATATTTT
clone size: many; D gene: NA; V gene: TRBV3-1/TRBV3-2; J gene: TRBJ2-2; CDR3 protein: CASSQGRGTGELFF; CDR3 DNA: TGTGCCAGCAGCCAAGGTCGCGGCACCGGGGAGCTGTTTTTT
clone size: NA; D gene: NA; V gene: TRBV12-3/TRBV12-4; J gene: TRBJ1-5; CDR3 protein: CASSFGQSRAQHF; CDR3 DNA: TGTGCCAGCAGTTTCGGACAGAGCCGGGCCCAGCATTTT
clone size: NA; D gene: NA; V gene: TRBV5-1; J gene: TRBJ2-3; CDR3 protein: CASSLEGTSTYF; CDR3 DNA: TGCGCCAGCAGCTTGGAGGGAACTAGCACGTATTTT
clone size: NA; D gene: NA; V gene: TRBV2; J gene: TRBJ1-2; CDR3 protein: CASNPGGGFYGYTF; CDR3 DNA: TGTGCCAGCAACCCTGGGGGAGGGTTCTATGGCTACACCTTC
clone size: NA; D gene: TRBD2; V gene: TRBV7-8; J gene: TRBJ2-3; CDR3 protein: CASTIGLAGNTDTQYF; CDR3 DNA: TGTGCCAGCACCATCGGACTAGCGGGGAACACAGATACGCAGTATTTT
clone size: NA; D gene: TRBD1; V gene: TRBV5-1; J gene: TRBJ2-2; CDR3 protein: CASSPRGLGYTGELFF; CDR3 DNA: TGCGCCAGCAGCCCCAGGGGGCTGGGGTACACCGGGGAGCTGTTTTTT
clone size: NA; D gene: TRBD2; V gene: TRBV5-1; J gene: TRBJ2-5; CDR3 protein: CASSLTPSGGETQYF; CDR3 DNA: TGCGCCAGCAGCTTGACTCCTAGCGGGGGAGAGACCCAGTACTTC